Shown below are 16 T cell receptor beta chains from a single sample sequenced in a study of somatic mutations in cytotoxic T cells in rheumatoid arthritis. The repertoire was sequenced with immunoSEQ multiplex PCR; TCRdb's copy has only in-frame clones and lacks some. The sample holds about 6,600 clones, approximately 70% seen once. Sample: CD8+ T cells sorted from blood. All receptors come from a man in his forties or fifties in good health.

The CDR3 DNA reads as TGCGCCAGCAGCTTGGTACAGGGGGGGGTTAGCACAGATACGCAGTATTTT. Protein sequence: CASSLVQGGVSTDTQYF. The chain couples TRBV5-1 to TRBJ2-3, with D perhaps matching TRBD1 (8 bases). CDR3 length: 17 residues. Trimming left V 0 bases short and J 0 bases short, with 14 bases between. Germline V gives CDR1 SGHRS, CDR2 YFSETQ.

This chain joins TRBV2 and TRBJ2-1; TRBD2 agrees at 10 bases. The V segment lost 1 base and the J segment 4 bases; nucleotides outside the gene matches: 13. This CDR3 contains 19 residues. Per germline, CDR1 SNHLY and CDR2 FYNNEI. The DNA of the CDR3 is TGTGCCAGCAGTGAAGGAAGGGCTAGCGGGAGAGATCTATACAATGAGCAGTTCTTC. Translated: CASSEGRASGRDLYNEQFF.

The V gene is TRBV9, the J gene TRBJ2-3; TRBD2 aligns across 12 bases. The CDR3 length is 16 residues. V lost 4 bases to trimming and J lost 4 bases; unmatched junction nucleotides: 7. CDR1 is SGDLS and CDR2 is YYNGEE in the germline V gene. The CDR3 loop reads CASSLRTSGIPDTQYF. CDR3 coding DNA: TGTGCCAGCAGCCTCCGGACTAGCGGGATACCAGATACGCAGTATTTT. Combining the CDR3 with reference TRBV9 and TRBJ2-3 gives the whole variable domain DSGVTQTPKHLITATGQRVTLRCSPRSGDLSVYWYQQSLDQGLQFLIQYYNGEERAKGNILERFSAQQFPDLHSELNLSSLELGDSALYFCASSLRTSGIPDTQYFGPGTRLTVL.

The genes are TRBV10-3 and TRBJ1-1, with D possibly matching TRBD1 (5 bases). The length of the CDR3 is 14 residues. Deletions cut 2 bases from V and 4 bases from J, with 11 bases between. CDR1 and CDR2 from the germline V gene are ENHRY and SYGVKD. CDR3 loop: CAISEAGWGTEAFF. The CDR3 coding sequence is TGTGCCATCAGTGAGGCAGGGTGGGGCACTGAAGCTTTCTTT.

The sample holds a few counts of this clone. The CDR3 sequence is CASRTGTGSSYNSPLHF. The CDR3, as DNA: TGTGCCAGCAGGACCGGGACAGGGAGCTCCTATAATTCACCCCTCCACTTT. The gene calls are TRBV27 and TRBJ1-6, with 9 bases lining up with TRBD1. The germline gives CDR1 MNHEY, CDR2 SMNVEV (reference sequence). The V segment lost 6 bases and the J segment 0 bases; nucleotides outside the gene matches: 6. The CDR3 consists of 17 residues.

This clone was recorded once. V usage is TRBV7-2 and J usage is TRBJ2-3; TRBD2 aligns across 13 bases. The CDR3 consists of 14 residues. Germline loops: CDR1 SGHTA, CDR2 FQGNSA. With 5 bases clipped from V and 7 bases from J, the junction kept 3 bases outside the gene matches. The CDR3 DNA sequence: TGTGCCAGCAGCCCGGGACTAGCGGGGAATACGCAGTATTTT. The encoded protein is CASSPGLAGNTQYF.

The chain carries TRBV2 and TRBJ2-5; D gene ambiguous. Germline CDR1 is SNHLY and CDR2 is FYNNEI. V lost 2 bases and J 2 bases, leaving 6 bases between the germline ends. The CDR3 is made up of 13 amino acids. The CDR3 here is CASSETEQETQYF. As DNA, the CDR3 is TGTGCCAGCAGTGAAACAGAACAAGAGACCCAGTACTTC.

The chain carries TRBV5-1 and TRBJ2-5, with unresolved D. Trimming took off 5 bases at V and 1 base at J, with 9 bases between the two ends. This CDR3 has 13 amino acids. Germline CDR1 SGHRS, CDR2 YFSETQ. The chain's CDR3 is CASRWWGQETQYF. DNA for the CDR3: TGCGCCAGCAGGTGGTGGGGCCAAGAGACCCAGTACTTC.

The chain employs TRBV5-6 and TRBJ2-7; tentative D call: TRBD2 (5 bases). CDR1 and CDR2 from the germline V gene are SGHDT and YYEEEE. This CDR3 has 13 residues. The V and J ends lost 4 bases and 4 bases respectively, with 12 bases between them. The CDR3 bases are TGTGCCAGCAGCGACTACAGCCGATACGAGCAGTACGTC. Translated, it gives CASSDYSRYEQYV.

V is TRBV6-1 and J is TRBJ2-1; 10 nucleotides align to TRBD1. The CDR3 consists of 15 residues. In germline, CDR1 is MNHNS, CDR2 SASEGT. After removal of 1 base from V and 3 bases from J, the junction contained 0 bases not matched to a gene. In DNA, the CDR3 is TGTGCCAGCAGTGAAGGGACAGGGGGCTACAATGAGCAGTTCTTC. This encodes CASSEGTGGYNEQFF.

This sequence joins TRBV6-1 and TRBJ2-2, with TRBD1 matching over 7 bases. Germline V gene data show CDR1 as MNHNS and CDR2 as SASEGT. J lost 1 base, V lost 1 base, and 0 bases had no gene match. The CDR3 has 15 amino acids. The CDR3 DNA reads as TGTGCCAGCAGTGAAGGGACAGGGAACACCGGGGAGCTGTTTTTT. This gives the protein CASSEGTGNTGELFF.

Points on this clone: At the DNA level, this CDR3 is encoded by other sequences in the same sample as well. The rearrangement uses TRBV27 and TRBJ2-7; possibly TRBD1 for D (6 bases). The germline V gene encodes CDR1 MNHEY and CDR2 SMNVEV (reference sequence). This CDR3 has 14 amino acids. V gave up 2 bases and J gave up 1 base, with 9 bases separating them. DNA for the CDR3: TGTGCCAGCAGTTTACGGGACATATCCTACGAGCAGTACTTC. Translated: CASSLRDISYEQYF.

CDR3 sequence reads: CASSLFRATDTQYF. The CDR3 bases are TGTGCCAGCAGTTTATTTAGGGCCACAGATACGCAGTATTTT. The V and J genes are TRBV27 and TRBJ2-3; D ambiguous. V lost 1 base to trimming and J lost 2 bases, with 7 bases between them. Germline V gene lookup returns CDR1 MNHEY and CDR2 SMNVEV (reference sequence). The CDR3 runs 14 residues.

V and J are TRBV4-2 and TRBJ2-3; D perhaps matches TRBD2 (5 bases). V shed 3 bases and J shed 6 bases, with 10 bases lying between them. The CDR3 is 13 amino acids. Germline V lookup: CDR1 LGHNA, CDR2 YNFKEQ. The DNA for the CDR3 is TGTGCCAGCAGCCACCGCCGCGGGGATACGCAGTATTTT. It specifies CASSHRRGDTQYF.

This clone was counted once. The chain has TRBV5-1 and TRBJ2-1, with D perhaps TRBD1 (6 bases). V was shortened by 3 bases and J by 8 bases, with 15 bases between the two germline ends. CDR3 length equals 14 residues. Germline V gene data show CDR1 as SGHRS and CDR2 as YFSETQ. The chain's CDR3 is CASSSGVRQDEQFF. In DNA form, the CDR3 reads TGCGCCAGCAGCTCAGGGGTGCGTCAGGATGAGCAGTTCTTC.

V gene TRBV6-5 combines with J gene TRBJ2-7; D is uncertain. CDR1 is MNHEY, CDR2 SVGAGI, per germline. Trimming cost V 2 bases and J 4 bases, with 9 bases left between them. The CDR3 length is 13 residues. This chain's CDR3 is CASSYLEEYEQYV. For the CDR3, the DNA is TGTGCCAGCAGTTACCTAGAGGAGTACGAGCAGTACGTC.